This TCR beta chain was identified during a study of blood T cell repertoires in COVID-19. The wider study: From the United States, Italy and Spain came samples of acute and convalescent COVID-19.

The V and J ends lost 9 bases and 8 bases respectively, with 25 bases between them. CDR3 length equals 15 residues. Germline lookup yields CDR1 LNHDA and CDR2 SQIVND (reference sequence). In the original processing: Estimates of nucleated cell counts were drawn from the amplification of reference gene primers. This table comes from immunoSEQ multiplex PCR, and its TCRdb copy is limited to in-frame clones, with some not included. Clone size and the V and J calls come from that table; the DNA yielded D and trimming. The table lists around 470,000 clones, 80% to 95% of them singletons, with approximately 0.65% in the top ten. The study assigned cohorts using participant-reported clinical history.

The sample taken for sequencing was PBMCs or T cells enriched from blood (not recorded which). This clonotype was sampled from a man in his late teens or twenties who had recovered from COVID-19. V gene TRBV19 combines with J gene TRBJ1-2; D remains unclear. CDR3 residues: CASQTSGEPILGYTF. The DNA for the CDR3 is TGTGCCAGCCAGACCTCCGGGGAACCTATTTTAGGCTACACCTTC.